This TCR beta chain was documented in a study of T-cell memory formation after mild COVID-19. The CDR3 has 12 residues. With 5 bases clipped from V and 4 bases from J, the junction kept 4 bases outside the gene matches. Germline assignment: CDR1 SQVTM and CDR2 ANQGSEA. TCRdb called the 5' RACE reads again in MiXCR, with one record for every CDR3 protein. Of about 110,000 distinct CDR3 sequences in the sample, around 12% are singletons; the top ten hold more than 25%. The sequenced sample was PBMCs or a T cell subset sorted from them (not recorded which). The sequence was collected from an adult woman who had mild COVID-19 (a few samples of this study predate the infection). Cell type and time point are not known. J is TRBJ2-7 and V is TRBV29-1; 8 nucleotides line up with TRBD2. CDR3 sequence reads: CSVRRGGYEQYF. The DNA of the CDR3 is TGCAGCGTTCGACGGGGGGGGTACGAGCAGTACTTC.